This T cell receptor beta chain originates from a study of identical twins. The authors used template switching to add a universal primer site and gave cDNA unique molecular identifiers. MiXCR was run by TCRdb on the 5' RACE reads, yielding one entry per CDR3 protein. Among approximately 690,000 distinct CDR3 sequences, over 5% were seen once, and the ten largest hold 1.5% to 2%. The germline V and J ends were trimmed by 0 bases and 2 bases, with 13 bases remaining between them. From germline, CDR1 is DFQATT and CDR2 SNEGSKA (reference sequence). The CDR3 covers 16 residues. This clonotype was seen repeatedly, ten times or more. Its antigen is as yet unknown. Findings and caveats of the study: Zero-insertion analyses were open to partial confounding by invariant MAIT and iNKT cells. Beta clonotypes that were abundant in cord blood contained fewer insertions, a pattern absent from memory repertoires.

This rearrangement joins TRBV20-1 to TRBJ2-2, with a weak D call TRBD2 (6 bases). This TCR was recovered from a man between 18 and 29 years old in good health. The sample comprised naive T cells sorted from blood. CDR3 in amino acids: CSARENPGLNTGELFF. CDR3 bases: TGCAGTGCTAGAGAAAACCCGGGACTCAACACCGGGGAGCTGTTTTTT.